This T cell receptor beta chain was profiled in a study of blood T cells in healthy people across ages. This clonotype was found a few times. The CDR3 has 13 amino acids. V was pared by 0 bases and J by 2 bases, with 8 bases between. Per the germline V gene, CDR1 is SQVTM and CDR2 is ANQGSEA. The authors ran a second PCR of about 7 to 11 cycles using a sample-barcoded 5' primer and a J-beta primer mix. Every cDNA molecule bore a tag from a template-switch adaptor containing 12 random nucleotides. TCRdb passed the 5' RACE reads through MiXCR, listing each CDR3 protein once. The sample includes about 800,000 distinct CDR3 sequences, around 25% of them seen just once. This sample was shared with a second study, whose subject was T cells of mothers and their children. That study reports: Barcodes for each sample and 2-4 random nucleotides were added by the M1S primer used in the second PCR. Mothers yielded over 8 million CDR3 reads, children some 2.8 million each.

Sequenced input: blood. This sequence joins TRBV29-1 and TRBJ2-7; D uncertain. This receptor was taken from a boy between 10 and 17 years old in good health. The CDR3: CSVEDPGPYEQYF. In DNA form, the CDR3 reads TGCAGCGTTGAAGATCCGGGTCCCTACGAGCAGTACTTC.